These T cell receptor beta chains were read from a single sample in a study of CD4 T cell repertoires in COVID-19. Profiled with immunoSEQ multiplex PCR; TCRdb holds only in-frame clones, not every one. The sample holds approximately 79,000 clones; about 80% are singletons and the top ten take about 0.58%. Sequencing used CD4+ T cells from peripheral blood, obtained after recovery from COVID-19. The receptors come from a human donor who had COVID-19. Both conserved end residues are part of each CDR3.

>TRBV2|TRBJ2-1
CACPTSGRSAEQFF
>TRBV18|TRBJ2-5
CASSPPVGETQYF
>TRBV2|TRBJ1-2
CASSPTGSYGYTF
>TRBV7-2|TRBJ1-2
CASSSGTLSRSYTF
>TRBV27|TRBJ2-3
CASSLERGRVYF
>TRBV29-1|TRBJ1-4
CSVVIRDRREKLFF
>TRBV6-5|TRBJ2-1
CASRTVVSEFF
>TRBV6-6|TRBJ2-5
CASSSSGLAVQETQYF
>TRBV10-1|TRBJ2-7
CASMLGTALYEQYF
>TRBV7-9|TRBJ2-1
CASSLDLAGVENEQFF
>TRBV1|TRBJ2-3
CTSSRLALGTDTQYF
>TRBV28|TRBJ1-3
CASSLPTISGNTIYF
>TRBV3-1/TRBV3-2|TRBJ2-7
CASSQRQGSYEQYF
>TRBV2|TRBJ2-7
CARKRERPDEQYF
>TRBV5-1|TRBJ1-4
CASSLGRATNEKLFF
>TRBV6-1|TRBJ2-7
CASSEYPAGQYF
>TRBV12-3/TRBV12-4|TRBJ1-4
CASSLDRGGKLFF
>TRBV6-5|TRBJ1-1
CASRDRGLGWTEAFF
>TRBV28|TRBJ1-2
CASSPLGASGYGYTF
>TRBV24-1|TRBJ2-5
CATSGGGNQETQYF
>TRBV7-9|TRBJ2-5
CASSLVGRGTETQYF
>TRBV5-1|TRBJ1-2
CASSPDREVGYTF
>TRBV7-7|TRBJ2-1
CASSLGQGRDNEQFF
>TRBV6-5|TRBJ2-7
CASSSGGLPYEQYF
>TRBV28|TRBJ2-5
CASSTGADFQETQYF
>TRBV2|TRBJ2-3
CASSPGFTDTQYF
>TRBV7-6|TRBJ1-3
CASSLAGSLGEDTIYF
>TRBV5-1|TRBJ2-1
CASRQGQGTYNEQFF
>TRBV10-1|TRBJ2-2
CASSSGTGRTGELFF
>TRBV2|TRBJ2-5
CASTRNYQETQYF
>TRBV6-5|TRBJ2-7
CASRAGDKVYEQYF
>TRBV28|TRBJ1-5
CASSLATWDAQPQHF